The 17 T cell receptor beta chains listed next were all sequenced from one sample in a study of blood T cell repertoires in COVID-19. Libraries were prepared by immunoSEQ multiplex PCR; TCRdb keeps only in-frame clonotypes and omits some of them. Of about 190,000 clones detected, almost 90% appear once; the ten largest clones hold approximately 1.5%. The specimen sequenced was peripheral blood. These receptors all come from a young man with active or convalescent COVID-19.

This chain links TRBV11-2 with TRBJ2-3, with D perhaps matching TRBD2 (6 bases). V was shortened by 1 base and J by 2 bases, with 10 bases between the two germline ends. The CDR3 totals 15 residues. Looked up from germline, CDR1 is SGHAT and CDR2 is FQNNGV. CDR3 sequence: CASSLGGGITDTQYF. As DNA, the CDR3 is TGTGCCAGCAGCTTAGGCGGCGGGATCACAGATACGCAGTATTTT.

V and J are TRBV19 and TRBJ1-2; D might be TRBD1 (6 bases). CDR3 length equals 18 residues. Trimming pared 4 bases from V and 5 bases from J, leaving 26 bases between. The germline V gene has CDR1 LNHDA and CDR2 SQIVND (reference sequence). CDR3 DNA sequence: TGTGCCAGTAGTAGACCCGCCGCAACGGGGGGCGTACGGTATGGCTACACCTTC. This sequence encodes CASSRPAATGGVRYGYTF.

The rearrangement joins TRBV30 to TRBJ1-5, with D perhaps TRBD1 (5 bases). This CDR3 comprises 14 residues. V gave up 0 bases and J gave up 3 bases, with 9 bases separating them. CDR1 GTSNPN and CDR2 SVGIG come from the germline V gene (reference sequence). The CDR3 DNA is TGTGCCTGGAGTGTGGTACAGGTCAATCAGCCCCAGCATTTT. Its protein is CAWSVVQVNQPQHF.

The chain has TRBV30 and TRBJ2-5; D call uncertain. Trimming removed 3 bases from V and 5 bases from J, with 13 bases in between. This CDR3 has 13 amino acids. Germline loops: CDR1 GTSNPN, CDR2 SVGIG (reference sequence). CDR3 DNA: TGTGCCTGGAGCGAGGCTTCCGGTGAGACCCAGTACTTC. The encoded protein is CAWSEASGETQYF.

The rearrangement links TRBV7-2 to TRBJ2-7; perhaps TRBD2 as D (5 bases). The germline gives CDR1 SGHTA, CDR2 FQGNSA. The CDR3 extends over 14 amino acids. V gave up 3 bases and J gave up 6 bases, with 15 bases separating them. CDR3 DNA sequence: TGTGCCAGCAGCTTCTATGGGAGTCGTTCCGAGCAGTACTTC. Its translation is CASSFYGSRSEQYF.

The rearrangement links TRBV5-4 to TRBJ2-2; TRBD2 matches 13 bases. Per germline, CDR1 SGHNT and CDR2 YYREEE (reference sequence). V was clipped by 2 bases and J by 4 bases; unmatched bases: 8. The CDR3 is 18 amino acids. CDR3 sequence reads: CASSLKGLAGVTTGELFF. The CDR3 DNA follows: TGTGCCAGCAGCTTAAAAGGACTAGCGGGGGTTACCACCGGGGAGCTGTTTTTT.

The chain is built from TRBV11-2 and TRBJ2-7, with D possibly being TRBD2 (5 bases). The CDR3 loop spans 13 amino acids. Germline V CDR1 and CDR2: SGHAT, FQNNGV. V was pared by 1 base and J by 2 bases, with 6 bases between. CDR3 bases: TGTGCCAGCAGCTTAGCGGGGACCTACGAGCAGTACTTC. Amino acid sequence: CASSLAGTYEQYF.

The CDR3 loop reads CASSLEGGSSYEQYF. The CDR3 coding sequence is TGTGCCAGCAGCTTAGAAGGCGGTTCCTCCTACGAGCAGTACTTC. The chain uses TRBV7-2 and TRBJ2-7; D unclear. Germline CDR1 is SGHTA and CDR2 is FQGNSA. The CDR3 is 15 residues long. V lost 1 base, J lost 0 bases, and 10 bases lay in between.

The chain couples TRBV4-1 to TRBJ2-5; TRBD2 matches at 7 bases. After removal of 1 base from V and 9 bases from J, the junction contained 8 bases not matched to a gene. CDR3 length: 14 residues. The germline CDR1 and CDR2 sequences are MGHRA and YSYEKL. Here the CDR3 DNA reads TGCGCCAGCAGCCAAGCCAGCGGGGTCGGGGCCCAGTACTTC. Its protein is CASSQASGVGAQYF.

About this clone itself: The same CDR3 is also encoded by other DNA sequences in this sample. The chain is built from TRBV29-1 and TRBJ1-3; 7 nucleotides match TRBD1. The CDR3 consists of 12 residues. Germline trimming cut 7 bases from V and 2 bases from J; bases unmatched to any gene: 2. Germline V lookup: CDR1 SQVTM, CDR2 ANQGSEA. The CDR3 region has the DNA TGCAGCGCCGGGACAGCTGGAAACACCATATATTTT. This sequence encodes CSAGTAGNTIYF.

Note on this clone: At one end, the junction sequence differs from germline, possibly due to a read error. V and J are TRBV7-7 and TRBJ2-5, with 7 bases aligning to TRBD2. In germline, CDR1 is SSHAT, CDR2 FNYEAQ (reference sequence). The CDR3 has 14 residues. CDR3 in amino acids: CASSPKRDQETQYF. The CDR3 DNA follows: TGTGCTAGCAGCCCGAAGCGGGATCAAGAGACCCAGTACTTC. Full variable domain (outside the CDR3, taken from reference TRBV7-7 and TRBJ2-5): GAGVSQSPRYKVTKRGQDVTLRCDPISSHATLYWYQQALGQGPEFLTYFNYEAQPDKSGLPSDRFSAERPEGSISTLTIQRTEQRDSAMYRCASSPKRDQETQYFGPGTRLLVL.

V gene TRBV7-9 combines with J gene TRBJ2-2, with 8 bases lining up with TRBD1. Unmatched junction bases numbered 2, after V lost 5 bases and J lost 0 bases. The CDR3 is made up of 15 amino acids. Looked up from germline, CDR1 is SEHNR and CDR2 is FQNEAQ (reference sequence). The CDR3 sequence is CASSQDRANTGELFF. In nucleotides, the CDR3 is TGTGCCAGCAGCCAGGACAGGGCGAACACCGGGGAGCTGTTTTTT.

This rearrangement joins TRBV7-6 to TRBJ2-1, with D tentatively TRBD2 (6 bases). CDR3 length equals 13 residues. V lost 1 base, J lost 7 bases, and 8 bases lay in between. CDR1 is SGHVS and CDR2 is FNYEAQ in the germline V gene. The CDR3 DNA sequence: TGTGCCAGCAGCTTAGGACTAGAGAATGAGCAGTTCTTC. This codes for CASSLGLENEQFF.

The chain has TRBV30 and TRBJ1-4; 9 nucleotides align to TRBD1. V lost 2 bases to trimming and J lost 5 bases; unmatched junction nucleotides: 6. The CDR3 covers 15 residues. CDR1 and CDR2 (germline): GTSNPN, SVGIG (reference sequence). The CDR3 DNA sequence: TGTGCCTGGAGTCCCATGACAGGGGGGAATGAAAAACTGTTTTTT. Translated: CAWSPMTGGNEKLFF.

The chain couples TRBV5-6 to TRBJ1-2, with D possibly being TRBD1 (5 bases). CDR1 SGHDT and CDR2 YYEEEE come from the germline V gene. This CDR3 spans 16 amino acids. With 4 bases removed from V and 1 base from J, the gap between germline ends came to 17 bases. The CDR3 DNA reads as TGTGCCAGCAGCCTAATCTCCCAGGGTTTTAACTATGGCTACACCTTC. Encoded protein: CASSLISQGFNYGYTF.

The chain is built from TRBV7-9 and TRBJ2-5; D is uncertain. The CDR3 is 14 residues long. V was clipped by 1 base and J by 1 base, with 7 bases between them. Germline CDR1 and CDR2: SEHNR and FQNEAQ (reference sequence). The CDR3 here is CASSLDRAQETQYF. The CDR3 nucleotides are TGTGCCAGCAGCTTAGATAGAGCCCAAGAGACCCAGTACTTC.

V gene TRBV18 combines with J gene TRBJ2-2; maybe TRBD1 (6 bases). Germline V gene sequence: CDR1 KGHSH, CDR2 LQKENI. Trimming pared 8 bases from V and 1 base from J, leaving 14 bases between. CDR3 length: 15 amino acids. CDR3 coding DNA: TGTGCCAGCGCGAAAGAGACAGGGAACACCGGGGAGCTGTTTTTT. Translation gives CASAKETGNTGELFF.